This T cell receptor beta chain was sequenced during a study of T cell repertoires in cytomegalovirus infection. TCRdb processed the reads anew with MiXCR; each CDR3 protein has one entry. This repertoire shows just under 500,000 distinct CDR3 sequences, 30% to 35% found once; its top ten account for roughly a sixth. The CDR3 is made up of 15 amino acids. Trimming took 4 bases from V and 3 from J, leaving 12 bases between them. The V gene's germline CDR1 is LGHNA and CDR2 YNFKEQ. Details on this clonotype: Its antigen is undetermined.

The specimen was cultured PBMCs, collected from culture after CMV antigen stimulation. The chain combines TRBV4-2 with TRBJ1-4, with D possibly being TRBD1 (6 bases). The sequence was collected from a human donor in good health (CMV status not recorded). Some clones in this sample may be carry-over from other donors' samples. The CDR3 loop reads CASSLRGESNEKLFF. The CDR3 DNA reads as TGTGCCAGCAGCCTAAGGGGGGAGTCTAATGAAAAACTGTTTTTT.